This T cell receptor (beta chain) was identified during a study of response to subunit inactivated influenza vaccine. Worth noting for this clonotype: Its antigen is undetermined.

Findings and limits, study-wide: It was the authors' suggestion that each seasonal influenza vaccination recruits few new T cells.

One entry per CDR3 protein results from TCRdb running MiXCR on the RT-PCR reads. The table records around 500,000 distinct CDR3 sequences, over 9.5% of them present only once. Germline V gene sequence: CDR1 KGHSH, CDR2 LQKENI. The CDR3 covers 15 residues. Trimming took 5 bases from V and 7 from J, leaving 18 bases between them. The sequence came from a man between 50 and 59 years old who received an inactivated influenza vaccine. The V gene is TRBV18, the J gene TRBJ2-1; weak D call: TRBD2 (6 bases). The sample was PBMCs from blood, taken roughly 48 days after vaccination. CDR3 in amino acids: CASSAVMGGWNEQFF. CDR3 in DNA: TGTGCCAGCTCAGCAGTGATGGGGGGTTGGAATGAGCAGTTCTTC.